This record covers a single T cell receptor (beta chain). Its specificity is unknown. The data belong to a study of shared clonotypes between healthy human individuals. The protocol was immunoSEQ multiplex PCR, while the TCRdb copy is restricted to in-frame clones and leaves out a portion. The table lists some 2,100,000 clones, about 93% of them singletons. Study-wide results and caveats: As a rule, naive subsets had a larger estimated richness than memory subsets. Clonotypes not shared had lower generation probabilities than those common to all four donors.

This CDR3 is built from 12 residues. Trimming pared 8 bases from V and 6 bases from J, leaving 12 bases between. Germline V gene lookup returns CDR1 SGHRS and CDR2 YFSETQ. Terminally differentiated effector memory CD45RA+ cells were left out of the naive CD8 fraction, which was CD45RO-negative and positively selected for CCR7. The sequence was collected from a man between 18 and 35 years old in good health. Some clones in this sample may be carry-over from other donors' samples. Sequenced material: naive CD8+ T cells from PBMCs. This sequence joins TRBV5-1 and TRBJ2-1; D gene uncertain. CDR3 coding DNA: TGCGCCAGTTTCTCCGGTCTCAATGAGCAGTTCTTC. Residues: CASFSGLNEQFF.